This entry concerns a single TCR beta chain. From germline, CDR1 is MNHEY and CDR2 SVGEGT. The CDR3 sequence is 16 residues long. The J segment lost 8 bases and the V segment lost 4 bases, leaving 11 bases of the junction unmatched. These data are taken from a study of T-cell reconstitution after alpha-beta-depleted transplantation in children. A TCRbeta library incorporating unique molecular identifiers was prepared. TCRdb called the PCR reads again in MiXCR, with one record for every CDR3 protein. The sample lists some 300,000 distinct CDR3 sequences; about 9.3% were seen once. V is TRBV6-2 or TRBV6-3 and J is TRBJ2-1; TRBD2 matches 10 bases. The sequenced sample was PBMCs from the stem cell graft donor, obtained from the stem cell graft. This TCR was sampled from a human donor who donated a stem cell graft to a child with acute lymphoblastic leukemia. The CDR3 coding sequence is TGTGCCAGCAGTTCCTTGGGGGCTAGCGGGAGCCATGAGCAGTTCTTC. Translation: CASSSLGASGSHEQFF.